This TCR beta chain was identified in a study of shared clonotypes between healthy human individuals. Whole-study context: In total, the donors were two women and a few men aged 18 to 49.

For this clone: Its antigen is currently unknown.

V was clipped by 6 bases and J by 5 bases, with 13 bases between them. The CDR3 extends over 13 amino acids. CDR1 is MDHEN and CDR2 is SYDVKM in the germline V gene. Study findings and constraints: In a handful of donors, about 5% of naive CD4 clonotypes appeared in common.

Healthy HIV-negative adults without recent acute infections or vaccinations served as donors. CD4+ cell separation produced CD45RA+ naive and CD45RA-negative memory subsets. The data were produced by immunoSEQ multiplex PCR, yet TCRdb's version contains in-frame clones alone and is incomplete. The sample contains roughly 1,600,000 clones, approximately 98.5% of which appear only once. The source material was naive CD4+ T cells sorted from blood. Specified subset: CD45RA+ positively selected. The origin of this receptor is a young man in good health. The J gene is TRBJ2-5, the V gene TRBV28; D may be TRBD1 (5 bases). The CDR3 DNA reads as TGTGCCAGCAGCCAGCAGGGTCGGGAGACCCAGTACTTC. Translation: CASSQQGRETQYF.